The 27 T cell receptor beta chains reported below all come from one sample, sequenced in a study of tissue T cells after allogeneic stem cell transplantation. Sequenced by immunoSEQ multiplex PCR; TCRdb stores in-frame clones only, minus some. The table has under 25,000 clones, 55% to 80% seen once. Material: spleen. The receptor source for this set is a female BALB/c mouse in good health. For this strain, the MHC haplotype corresponds to H2-d.

This clone has just one count. Germline and genes: mouse. The read ends 1 residue early relative to the CDR3; the germline J gene fills the gap. The genes are TRBV13-1 and TRBJ2-3; no firm D call. V was cut by 0 bases and J by 0 bases, with 5 bases left in between. CDR1 and CDR2 (germline): NSHNY, SYGAGN. This CDR3 region has 14 residues. The CDR3 loop is CASSDARSAETLYF. The part of the CDR3 DNA that was read is TGTGCCAGCAGTGATGCGCGTAGTGCAGAAACGCTGTAT.

For this clone: Mouse gene names apply. The read ends 1 residue before the CDR3 terminus; that terminus is restored from the germline J gene. The chain uses TRBV13-1 and TRBJ1-1; TRBD1 might be the D (6 bases). This CDR3 comprises 12 residues. CDR1 is NSHNY, CDR2 SYGAGN, per germline. The V gene lost 3 bases and the J gene lost 5 bases, with 8 bases spanning the gap. The CDR3 region is CASSGQATEVFF. The CDR3 bases that were read are TGTGCCAGCAGTGGACAGGCGACAGAAGTCTTC.

With respect to this clone: The listed genes are named as in mouse. The CDR3 goes on 1 residue after the read ends, and that part is filled in from the germline J gene. The chain carries TRBV13-2 and TRBJ1-4; TRBD1 matches 7 bases. V trimming: 3 bases; J trimming: 3 bases; junction bases outside the gene matches: 2. The CDR3 length is 14 residues. The V gene's germline CDR1 is NNHNN and CDR2 SYGAGS (reference sequence). The sequenced CDR3 bases are TGTGCCAGCGGTGGCCAGGGGGCCAACGAAAGATTATTT. It translates to CASGGQGANERLF. The entire CDR3 reads CASGGQGANERLFF.

With regard to this clone: Gene names refer to mouse genes. The read stops 1 residue short of the end of the CDR3; the missing end is completed from the germline J gene. The chain carries TRBV24 and TRBJ2-1, with D tentatively TRBD1 or TRBD2 (6 bases each). Germline CDR1 is KGHTA and CDR2 is FRNEEI. CDR3 length: 14 residues. V lost 2 bases to trimming and J lost 3 bases, with 8 bases between them. The CDR3 sequence: CASSLPGAYAEQFF. The covered CDR3 bases are TGTGCCAGCAGTCTGCCGGGGGCCTATGCTGAGCAGTTC.

This clone was seen a handful of times. Germline and genes: mouse. The read ends 1 residue early relative to the CDR3; the germline J gene fills the gap. The V and J genes are TRBV20 and TRBJ2-7; TRBD1 might be the D (6 bases). Trimming stripped 0 bases from V and 6 bases from J, with 9 bases between. CDR1 is GFQATS and CDR2 is STVNSAI in the germline V gene. The CDR3 consists of 12 residues. Here the CDR3 reads CGARDRGFEQYF. The CDR3 bases that were read are TGTGGTGCTAGGGACAGGGGATTTGAACAGTAC.

This clone was picked up a small number of times. Gene and germline names: mouse. The sequenced fragment ends 1 residue before the CDR3 boundary, so the rest is inferred from the germline J gene. The chain joins TRBV13-2 to TRBJ1-4; perhaps TRBD1 as D (5 bases). V lost 0 bases and J lost 0, with 6 bases in between. Germline assignment: CDR1 NNHNN and CDR2 SYGAGS (reference sequence). The CDR3 totals 15 residues. Partial CDR3 DNA: TGTGCCAGCGGTGATGGACAGTTTTCCAACGAAAGATTATTT. Amino acids: CASGDGQFSNERLF. The full-length CDR3 reads as CASGDGQFSNERLFF.

With regard to this clone: Mouse gene names and germline throughout. CDR3 DNA (partial): TGTGCCTGGAGTAGCCGGGACAATTCCTATAATTCGCCCCTCTAC. The encoded protein is CAWSSRDNSYNSPLY. The complete CDR3 reads CAWSSRDNSYNSPLYF. The V gene is TRBV31, the J gene TRBJ1-6; D might be TRBD1 (6 bases). Read sequence stops 1 residue before the CDR3 end, and the germline J gene provides the missing end. TRBJ1-6 is treated as an ORF (open reading frame) with a function not yet certain. Germline V lookup: CDR1 GKSSPN, CDR2 SITVG. Trimming left V 2 bases short and J 0 bases short, with 11 bases between. The CDR3 loop spans 16 amino acids.

Comments on this clone: Each gene name is a mouse one. The read terminates 1 residue ahead of where the CDR3 ends, so the germline J gene completes it. This chain links TRBV29 with TRBJ2-1, with a tentative D call TRBD1 (6 bases). Germline V gene sequence: CDR1 MSHET, CDR2 SYDVDS. With 6 bases removed from V and 3 bases from J, the gap between germline ends came to 15 bases. The CDR3 loop spans 15 amino acids. This chain's CDR3 is CASRTPGHPYAEQFF. The CDR3 bases that were read are TGTGCTAGCAGAACTCCGGGACACCCCTATGCTGAGCAGTTC. The full variable domain, with the rest looked up from reference TRBV29 and TRBJ2-1, is DMKVTQMPRYLIKRMGENVLLECGQDMSHETMYWYRQDPGLGLQLIYISYDVDSNSEGDIPKGYRVSRKKREHFSLILDSAKTNQTSVYFCASRTPGHPYAEQFFGPGTRLTVL.

On this clone itself: Gene names and germline refer to mouse. The CDR3 end falls 1 residue outside the read, so it is completed with the germline J gene. The rearrangement uses TRBV5 and TRBJ2-4; D remains ambiguous. In germline, CDR1 is LGHNA, CDR2 YNLKQL (reference sequence). The ends were cut back, 1 base at V and 1 base at J, with 3 bases in the middle. The CDR3 covers 13 residues. The CDR3 DNA, read in part, is TGTGCCAGCAGCCAAGTCGGTCAAAACACCTTGTAC. Its translation is CASSQVGQNTLY. The complete CDR3 reads CASSQVGQNTLYF.

Points on this clone: Any gene name here is a mouse gene name. CDR3 region: CASSESNPSAETLYF. CDR3 bases read: TGTGCCAGCAGTGAAAGCAATCCTAGTGCAGAAACGCTGTAT. The J gene is TRBJ2-3, the V gene TRBV13-1; no firm D call. The read ends 1 residue before the CDR3 terminus; that terminus is restored from the germline J gene. The V end lost 2 bases, the J end lost 0 bases, and 10 bases lay between the germline ends. The CDR3 length is 15 residues. Germline V CDR1 and CDR2: NSHNY, SYGAGN.

This clone was recorded a few times. The gene names given are mouse names. Read coverage stops 1 residue before the CDR3 terminus; the germline J gene supplies the remainder. V and J are TRBV13-2 and TRBJ2-7; 9 bases fit TRBD2. With 1 base clipped from V and 6 bases from J, the junction kept 5 bases outside the gene matches. Germline CDR1 and CDR2: NNHNN and SYGAGS (reference sequence). The CDR3 contains 14 residues. The sequenced part of the CDR3 DNA is TGTGCCAGCGGTGATAAAACTGGGGGGATTGAACAGTAC. Its translation is CASGDKTGGIEQY. The whole CDR3 reads CASGDKTGGIEQYF.

Note on this clone: Gene names are mouse gene names. The sequenced CDR3 bases are TGTGCCAGCAGCTTGGACTGGGGGCTTTATGAACAGTAC. Its translation: CASSLDWGLYEQY. From start to end, the CDR3 is CASSLDWGLYEQYF. The genes are TRBV4 and TRBJ2-7; 10 nucleotides line up with TRBD2. The DNA ends 1 residue before the CDR3 does, and the rest of the CDR3 is filled in from the germline J gene. CDR3 length equals 14 residues. The ends lost 4 bases at V and 4 bases at J; junction bases unmatched: 4. CDR1 and CDR2 from the germline V gene are LGHDT and YNNKQL (reference sequence).

This clone was seen more than once but under ten times. Genes and germline come from the mouse. The read stops 1 residue short of the end of the CDR3; the missing end is completed from the germline J gene. The chain has TRBV4 and TRBJ2-3, with TRBD2 as a possible D gene (5 bases). Trimming shortened V by 4 bases and J by 0 bases, and 11 bases separated the two germline ends. The CDR3 covers 15 residues. Germline V gene data show CDR1 as LGHDT and CDR2 as YNNKQL (reference sequence). The CDR3 bases that were read are TGTGCCAGCAGCTTGGACTTTACTAGTGCAGAAACGCTGTAT. Residues: CASSLDFTSAETLY. The full CDR3 sequence reads CASSLDFTSAETLYF.

As regards this clone: The germline and genes are mouse ones. The CDR3 end lies 1 residue beyond the end of the read and is filled in from the germline J gene. The rearrangement uses TRBV19 and TRBJ2-3, with D possibly being TRBD2 (8 bases). Trimming shortened V by 5 bases and J by 2 bases, and 12 bases separated the two germline ends. The germline V gene encodes CDR1 FNHDT and CDR2 SITEND (reference sequence). The CDR3 consists of 14 residues. Here the CDR3 reads CASSRGGDAETLYF. Incomplete CDR3 DNA: TGTGCCAGCAGCAGGGGGGGCGATGCAGAAACGCTGTAT.

This clone is a singleton in its sample. Mouse gene names apply. The read terminates 1 residue before the CDR3 end, so the remaining end is supplied by the germline J gene. The gene calls are TRBV19 and TRBJ1-6; D is unclear. TRBJ1-6 is given ORF status, its function remaining uncertain. CDR1 and CDR2 (germline): FNHDT, SITEND (reference sequence). V gave up 2 bases and J gave up 1 base, with 7 bases separating them. The CDR3 consists of 15 residues. CDR3 DNA (partial): TGTGCCAGCAGTATGGCAAAATCCTATAATTCGCCCCTCTAC. It is translated as CASSMAKSYNSPLY. In full, the CDR3 reads CASSMAKSYNSPLYF.

Concerning this clone itself: Mouse gene names apply. The read ends 1 residue early relative to the CDR3; the germline J gene fills the gap. The gene calls are TRBV31 and TRBJ1-4; D may be TRBD1 (5 bases). Trimming took 1 base from V and 4 from J, leaving 10 bases between them. The CDR3 covers 14 residues. Looked up from germline, CDR1 is GKSSPN and CDR2 is SITVG. CDR3 sequence reads: CAWSRGTGNERLFF. The part of the CDR3 DNA that was read is TGTGCCTGGAGTCGGGGGACCGGCAACGAAAGATTATTT.

On this clone itself: The gene symbols are mouse symbols. Read coverage stops 1 residue before the CDR3 terminus; the germline J gene supplies the remainder. The rearrangement uses TRBV2 and TRBJ1-4; D is possibly TRBD1 (6 bases). The germline V gene encodes CDR1 LGHNA and CDR2 YSYQKL. The CDR3 has 17 residues. V was pared by 1 base and J by 0 bases, with 12 bases between. CDR3 sequence: CASSQGGGTLSNERLFF. The DNA read from the CDR3 is TGTGCCAGCAGCCAAGGAGGCGGGACACTTTCCAACGAAAGATTATTT.

To note about this clone: Here the gene names and germline are mouse. The CDR3 DNA, read in part, is TGTGCAAGCAGCTTAGAGGGGGAGGGAGACGAAAGATTATTT. As protein: CASSLEGEGDERLF. The entire CDR3 protein reads CASSLEGEGDERLFF. The chain joins TRBV16 to TRBJ1-4; perhaps TRBD1 as D (5 bases). The read falls 1 residue short of the CDR3 end, and the missing part is taken from the germline J gene. V was clipped by 0 bases and J by 6 bases, with 11 bases between them. From germline, CDR1 is SGHSA and CDR2 FRNQAP. The CDR3 is 15 amino acids.

A word on this clone: The genes are named according to mouse. The CDR3 end falls 1 residue outside the read, so it is completed with the germline J gene. The chain has TRBV2 and TRBJ1-3, with D tentatively TRBD1 (5 bases). The CDR3 is 14 residues long. Germline assignment: CDR1 LGHNA and CDR2 YSYQKL. V gave up 0 bases and J gave up 4 bases, with 7 bases separating them. The sequenced CDR3 bases are TGTGCCAGCAGCCAAGACAGGGTCGGAAATACGCTCTAT. Translating it yields CASSQDRVGNTLY. The whole CDR3 reads CASSQDRVGNTLYF.

This clone was detected once. Any gene name here is a mouse gene name. The read terminates 1 residue before the CDR3 end, so the remaining end is supplied by the germline J gene. This chain connects TRBV13-2 to TRBJ2-1, with 8 bases lining up with TRBD1. This CDR3 comprises 14 residues. The germline gives CDR1 NNHNN, CDR2 SYGAGS (reference sequence). With 2 bases clipped from V and 3 bases from J, the junction kept 1 base outside the gene matches. CDR3 DNA, as far as it was read: TGTGCCAGCGGTGAACAGGGGGGCTATGCTGAGCAGTTC. Translated: CASGEQGGYAEQF. The entire CDR3 protein is CASGEQGGYAEQFF.

Comment on this clone: The gene symbols are mouse symbols. The CDR3 end lies 1 residue beyond the end of the read and is filled in from the germline J gene. V is TRBV13-2 and J is TRBJ1-2; 11 bases align to TRBD1. The CDR3 totals 16 residues. With V trimmed by 0 bases and J by 3 bases, 4 bases remained unmatched. Germline V gives CDR1 NNHNN, CDR2 SYGAGS (reference sequence). The DNA read from the CDR3 is TGTGCCAGCGGTGATGGGACAGGGGGCATGTACTCCGACTACACC. Its translation is CASGDGTGGMYSDYT. The full CDR3 is CASGDGTGGMYSDYTF.

Turning to this clone: These gene names are mouse names. With the read ending 1 residue before the CDR3 end, the germline J gene is used to fill in that end. The rearrangement links TRBV13-2 to TRBJ2-1; 8 bases fit TRBD2. Unmatched junction bases numbered 4, after V lost 5 bases and J lost 0 bases. Germline V gene lookup returns CDR1 NNHNN and CDR2 SYGAGS (reference sequence). The CDR3 length is 15 residues. The CDR3: CASGDWEYNYAEQFF. Incomplete CDR3 DNA: TGTGCCAGCGGGGACTGGGAGTATAACTATGCTGAGCAGTTC.

About this clone: The genes are named according to mouse. The observed sequence ends 1 residue before the CDR3 terminus, with the missing tail filled in from the germline J gene. This chain links TRBV13-2 with TRBJ2-4; 8 positions match TRBD2. The ends lost 2 bases at V and 5 bases at J; junction bases unmatched: 4. CDR3 length equals 14 residues. Per germline, CDR1 NNHNN and CDR2 SYGAGS (reference sequence). Incomplete CDR3 DNA: TGTGCCAGCGGTGAGACTGGGGTAGGAAACACCTTGTAC. Protein sequence: CASGETGVGNTLY. The whole CDR3 region reads CASGETGVGNTLYF.

Details on this clone: The germline and genes are mouse ones. The read terminates 1 residue before the CDR3 end, so the remaining end is supplied by the germline J gene. The V gene is TRBV13-1, the J gene TRBJ2-7; 13 bases are a match to TRBD2. CDR1 is NSHNY, CDR2 SYGAGN, per germline. The CDR3 totals 15 residues. V lost 2 bases, J lost 6 bases, and 5 bases stayed unmatched. This CDR3 is CASSEGLGGRREQYF. The part of the CDR3 DNA that was read is TGTGCCAGCAGTGAAGGACTGGGGGGGCGCCGTGAACAGTAC.

About this clone: Any gene name here is a mouse gene name. The CDR3 is cut off 1 residue early in the read; its end comes from the germline J gene. J is TRBJ1-3 and V is TRBV13-3; D gene unclear. Germline V CDR1 and CDR2: NNHDY, SYVADS. With 5 bases removed from V and 4 bases from J, the gap between germline ends came to 4 bases. This CDR3 has 11 amino acids. The CDR3 sequence: CASREGNTLYF. The part of the CDR3 DNA that was read is TGTGCCAGCAGGGAAGGAAATACGCTCTAT.

Of note for this clone: Gene names and germline match the mouse. The CDR3 goes on 1 residue after the read ends, and that part is filled in from the germline J gene. The chain combines TRBV29 with TRBJ2-7; D is unclear. CDR1 is MSHET and CDR2 is SYDVDS in the germline V gene. The CDR3 is 15 amino acids. Trimming took 0 bases from V and 0 from J, leaving 9 bases between them. CDR3 DNA (partial): TGTGCTAGCAGTTTATCGTTTGGCCGCTCCTATGAACAGTAC. Encoded protein: CASSLSFGRSYEQY. In full, the CDR3 reads CASSLSFGRSYEQYF.

As regards this clone: Gene names denote mouse genes. The observed sequence ends 1 residue before the CDR3 terminus, with the missing tail filled in from the germline J gene. The chain uses TRBV4 and TRBJ2-3, with D maybe TRBD1 (5 bases). Germline lookup yields CDR1 LGHDT and CDR2 YNNKQL (reference sequence). Trimming shortened V by 5 bases and J by 2 bases, and 14 bases separated the two germline ends. The CDR3 consists of 15 residues. CDR3 in amino acids: CASSPRQSFAETLYF. The covered CDR3 bases are TGTGCCAGCAGCCCCCGACAGTCTTTTGCAGAAACGCTGTAT.